This is a list of T cell receptor beta chains from one sample in a study of spatial heterogeneity in lung cancer. TCRdb recomputed calls from the 5' RACE reads with MiXCR, one row per CDR3 protein. The sample lists about 8,100 distinct CDR3 sequences; about an eighth were seen once. The sample in question was lung tumor tissue, obtained at surgery. The receptors come from a male donor with early-stage non-small cell lung cancer. Both conserved end residues are part of each CDR3. The order of the fields is J gene, D gene, CDR3 length, clone size, V gene, CDR3 DNA, CDR3 protein. The D gene is left open where the match is weak. Rows may omit the clone size; those that give it use once, few, many or a size class.

>TRBJ1-6|TRBD1|13|many|TRBV27
TGTGCCAGCAGTGGACAGGGGAGATCACCCCTCCACTTT
CASSGQGRSPLHF
>TRBJ2-7|.|11|many|TRBV29-1
TGCAGCGTCCCGGACGGCTACGAGCAGTACTTC
CSVPDGYEQYF
>TRBJ2-7|.|13|medium-sized|TRBV6-2/TRBV6-3
TGTGCCAGCAGTTACGGCCCATCCTACGAGCAGTACTTC
CASSYGPSYEQYF
>TRBJ2-2|.|14|medium-sized|TRBV7-9
TGTGCCAGCAGCTTATCTGAAACCACCGGGGAGCTGTTTTTT
CASSLSETTGELFF
>TRBJ2-7|.|12|many|TRBV12-2
TGTGCAAGTCGCTCCAGGGGGATCGAGCAGTACTTC
CASRSRGIEQYF
>TRBJ2-5|.|14|many|TRBV27
TGTGCCAGCAGTCCACTGGACGGAAAAGAGACCCAGTACTTC
CASSPLDGKETQYF
>TRBJ1-5|.|18|.|TRBV28
TGTGCCAGCAGTTTCAATGGCGGGAAATCAGGGGGCAATCAGCCCCAGCATTTT
CASSFNGGKSGGNQPQHF
>TRBJ1-4|.|13|many|TRBV7-8
TGTGCCAGCAGCTCAACACAGAATGAAAAACTGTTTTTT
CASSSTQNEKLFF
>TRBJ2-1|.|15|medium-sized|TRBV11-3
TGTGCCAGCAGCTTGAGGGTAGGACCCTACAATGAGCAGTTCTTC
CASSLRVGPYNEQFF
>TRBJ2-7|TRBD2|16|.|TRBV12-3/TRBV12-4
TGTGCCAGCAGGTGGGGACTAGCGGGAGTCTCCTACGAGCAGTACTTC
CASRWGLAGVSYEQYF
>TRBJ1-6|TRBD1|15|many|TRBV4-3
TGCGCCAGCAGTCCTAGGTCAGGGGGAGGGTCACCCCTCCACTTT
CASSPRSGGGSPLHF
>TRBJ1-1|.|14|few|TRBV11-1
TGTGCCAGCAGCTTAGGAGGGGGGAACACTGAAGCTTTCTTT
CASSLGGGNTEAFF
>TRBJ2-1|.|16|medium-sized|TRBV7-2
TGTGCCAGCAGCTTAGAAGGGGGAGGGTCCTACAATGAGCAGTTCTTC
CASSLEGGGSYNEQFF
>TRBJ2-1|TRBD2|14|medium-sized|TRBV3-1
TGTGCCAGCAGCCTAGCGGGAGGGGGGTATGAGCAGTTCTTC
CASSLAGGGYEQFF